Listed below are T cell receptor beta chains from one sample, sequenced in a study of CD8 T cells in ankylosing spondylitis. TCRdb processed the 5' RACE reads anew with MiXCR; each CDR3 protein has one entry. The data show approximately 400,000 distinct CDR3 sequences, approximately 17% seen once. The specimen was blood, either unsorted or a sorted T cell fraction (not recorded which). The origin of the receptors is a male donor with ankylosing spondylitis. Each CDR3 is given with its conserved first and last residue. D genes are given only for firm matches. Rows may omit the clone size; those that give it use once, few, many or a size class.

CDR3 DNA: TGTGCCAGCAGCTTAGCGCGCACAGGGGGCTACGAGCAGTACTTC
CDR3 protein: CASSLARTGGYEQYF
clone size: .
D gene: TRBD1
J gene: TRBJ2-7
V gene: TRBV7-2

CDR3 DNA: TGTGCCAGCACCGGAGGGGGAGCAGCCCAAGAGACCCAGTACTTC
CDR3 protein: CASTGGGAAQETQYF
clone size: few
D gene: .
J gene: TRBJ2-5
V gene: TRBV28

CDR3 DNA: TGCAGCGTCCGACGGAGGACCTACAATGAGCAGTTCTTC
CDR3 protein: CSVRRRTYNEQFF
clone size: .
D gene: .
J gene: TRBJ2-1
V gene: TRBV29-1

CDR3 DNA: TGTGCCAGCAGTTTAGGGGGGAAGGATTCACCCCTCCACTTT
CDR3 protein: CASSLGGKDSPLHF
clone size: .
D gene: .
J gene: TRBJ1-6
V gene: TRBV12-3/TRBV12-4

CDR3 DNA: TGTGCCGCAAACAGGGGCGGACAGCCCCAGCATTTT
CDR3 protein: CAANRGGQPQHF
clone size: few
D gene: TRBD1
J gene: TRBJ1-5
V gene: TRBV6-1

CDR3 DNA: TGTGCCAGCAGCCCAGGGACATCCCCTGGGACCAAAAACATTCAGTACTTC
CDR3 protein: CASSPGTSPGTKNIQYF
clone size: once
D gene: .
J gene: TRBJ2-4
V gene: TRBV7-4

CDR3 DNA: TGTGCCAGCAGCTTAACGGGCAGGGGAGGTACCGGGGAGCTGTTTTTT
CDR3 protein: CASSLTGRGGTGELFF
clone size: few
D gene: .
J gene: TRBJ2-2
V gene: TRBV7-3

CDR3 DNA: TGTGCCAGCAGCTTAGGTAGCGTGACGGGATCCTACGAGCAGTACTTC
CDR3 protein: CASSLGSVTGSYEQYF
clone size: few
D gene: .
J gene: TRBJ2-7
V gene: TRBV7-2

CDR3 DNA: TGTGCCAGCAGCTTGGCCGCTAGGGAGGTATGGGAGACCCAGTACTTC
CDR3 protein: CASSLAAREVWETQYF
clone size: .
D gene: .
J gene: TRBJ2-5
V gene: TRBV5-5

CDR3 DNA: TGTGCCAGCAGCTTTATGGACAGGGCGAAATATGGCTACACCTTC
CDR3 protein: CASSFMDRAKYGYTF
clone size: few
D gene: TRBD1
J gene: TRBJ1-2
V gene: TRBV5-6

CDR3 DNA: TGCAGTGCCCGCCGGGACAGGGAAACTGAAGCTTTCTTT
CDR3 protein: CSARRDRETEAFF
clone size: few
D gene: TRBD1
J gene: TRBJ1-1
V gene: TRBV20-1

CDR3 DNA: TGCAGCGTTAAGACGGGGAGCCAAGAGACCCAGTACTTC
CDR3 protein: CSVKTGSQETQYF
clone size: .
D gene: .
J gene: TRBJ2-5
V gene: TRBV29-1

CDR3 DNA: TGTGCCAGCAGCCTGCCAGGCGGTTCACCCCTCCACTTT
CDR3 protein: CASSLPGGSPLHF
clone size: .
D gene: .
J gene: TRBJ1-6
V gene: TRBV7-9

CDR3 DNA: TGTGCCAGCAGTTTGGTAGCGGGAGAGGGGGCGGGGTACGAGCAGTACTTC
CDR3 protein: CASSLVAGEGAGYEQYF
clone size: many
D gene: TRBD2
J gene: TRBJ2-7
V gene: TRBV12-3/TRBV12-4

CDR3 DNA: TGTGCCAGCACCCAGACCCGGGACACTGAAGCTTTCTTT
CDR3 protein: CASTQTRDTEAFF
clone size: .
D gene: .
J gene: TRBJ1-1
V gene: TRBV7-9

CDR3 DNA: TGCGCCAGCAGCTTGGTTGACTCACTCACCTACGAGCAGTACTTC
CDR3 protein: CASSLVDSLTYEQYF
clone size: few
D gene: .
J gene: TRBJ2-7
V gene: TRBV5-1

CDR3 DNA: TGCAGTGCTAGAGGCCAGCCCGAGACAGATACGCAGTATTTT
CDR3 protein: CSARGQPETDTQYF
clone size: few
D gene: .
J gene: TRBJ2-3
V gene: TRBV20-1

CDR3 DNA: TGCGCCAGCAGCTTGTATGAAGGAACCGGGGAGCTGTTTTTT
CDR3 protein: CASSLYEGTGELFF
clone size: few
D gene: .
J gene: TRBJ2-2
V gene: TRBV5-1

CDR3 DNA: TGTGCCACCAGCACCGACAGGGTCTATGGCTACACCTTC
CDR3 protein: CATSTDRVYGYTF
clone size: .
D gene: TRBD1
J gene: TRBJ1-2
V gene: TRBV15

CDR3 DNA: TGTGCCAGCACCCTTTCGGGGGGCGATTACAATGAGCAGTTCTTC
CDR3 protein: CASTLSGGDYNEQFF
clone size: many
D gene: .
J gene: TRBJ2-1
V gene: TRBV28

CDR3 DNA: TGTGCCAGCAGCCCGGGACTAGCGGTCTGGAACACCGGGGAGCTGTTTTTT
CDR3 protein: CASSPGLAVWNTGELFF
clone size: .
D gene: TRBD2
J gene: TRBJ2-2
V gene: TRBV5-6

CDR3 DNA: TGCAGTGCTAGAGATCTCGTTCGGGCAGGCGCTGAAGCTTTCTTT
CDR3 protein: CSARDLVRAGAEAFF
clone size: .
D gene: .
J gene: TRBJ1-1
V gene: TRBV20-1

CDR3 DNA: TGCGCCAGCAGCCCGGACCTCCTGCCGAAGACGCAGTATTTT
CDR3 protein: CASSPDLLPKTQYF
clone size: few
D gene: .
J gene: TRBJ2-3
V gene: TRBV5-1

CDR3 DNA: TGCGCCAGCAGCCAAGATCACAGGGGGAGGGAAGAGACCCAGTACTTC
CDR3 protein: CASSQDHRGREETQYF
clone size: .
D gene: .
J gene: TRBJ2-5
V gene: TRBV4-3

CDR3 DNA: TGTGCCAGCAGACCGCCGGGACAGGGAAGCGCAAAACTGTTTTTT
CDR3 protein: CASRPPGQGSAKLFF
clone size: .
D gene: TRBD1
J gene: TRBJ1-4
V gene: TRBV6-1

CDR3 DNA: TGTGCCAGCAGTTTAAGGATGGTAGCGGGACCGAACATTCAGTACTTC
CDR3 protein: CASSLRMVAGPNIQYF
clone size: .
D gene: TRBD2
J gene: TRBJ2-4
V gene: TRBV27

CDR3 DNA: TGCAGTGCTACAGGGGGGAGGAATGAGCAGTTCTTC
CDR3 protein: CSATGGRNEQFF
clone size: many
D gene: .
J gene: TRBJ2-1
V gene: TRBV20-1

CDR3 DNA: TGCGCCAGCAGCTTGAGTCAGTCGGCCTACGAGCAGTACTTC
CDR3 protein: CASSLSQSAYEQYF
clone size: .
D gene: .
J gene: TRBJ2-7
V gene: TRBV5-1

CDR3 DNA: TGTGCCAGCAGTGAGGTGACAGGGACAGGCCAGGGTAGCGGGAAAGTTGGTGAGCAGTTCTTC
CDR3 protein: CASSEVTGTGQGSGKVGEQFF
clone size: few
D gene: .
J gene: TRBJ2-1
V gene: TRBV11-2

CDR3 DNA: TGTGCCATCCGGGACAGGGAGCCCGGGGAGCTGTTTTTT
CDR3 protein: CAIRDREPGELFF
clone size: .
D gene: TRBD1
J gene: TRBJ2-2
V gene: TRBV10-3

CDR3 DNA: TGCAGTGCTAGGACGGGGGGGGGCGCTGGGGCCAACGTCCTGACTTTC
CDR3 protein: CSARTGGGAGANVLTF
clone size: .
D gene: TRBD2
J gene: TRBJ2-6
V gene: TRBV20-1

CDR3 DNA: TGTGCCAGCAGTTCGGGACTAGCGGTTTACGAGCAGTACTTC
CDR3 protein: CASSSGLAVYEQYF
clone size: .
D gene: TRBD2
J gene: TRBJ2-7
V gene: TRBV6-5

CDR3 DNA: TGCGCCAGCAGTGAAAGGGAAATCCTGGGTGAAAAACTGTTTTTT
CDR3 protein: CASSEREILGEKLFF
clone size: .
D gene: .
J gene: TRBJ1-4
V gene: TRBV10-2

CDR3 DNA: TGTGCCTGGATGACAGGGTTCGGGGCCAACGTCCTGACTTTC
CDR3 protein: CAWMTGFGANVLTF
clone size: .
D gene: TRBD1
J gene: TRBJ2-6
V gene: TRBV30

CDR3 DNA: TGTGCCAGCAGTTTCCAGGGCAGGACAGGTACTTTCTTT
CDR3 protein: CASSFQGRTGTFF
clone size: .
D gene: TRBD1
J gene: TRBJ1-1
V gene: TRBV5-6

CDR3 DNA: TGTGCCAGCAGTTTTAGGGCCCTTGGGAGGAACACTGAAGCTTTCTTT
CDR3 protein: CASSFRALGRNTEAFF
clone size: many
D gene: .
J gene: TRBJ1-1
V gene: TRBV12-3/TRBV12-4

CDR3 DNA: TGTGCCAGCAGTTTAGTGCCGGAGACCCAGTACTTC
CDR3 protein: CASSLVPETQYF
clone size: .
D gene: .
J gene: TRBJ2-5
V gene: TRBV12-3/TRBV12-4

CDR3 DNA: TGCGCCAGCAGCACCGGGACTAGCGGGGGCCCAGATACGCAGTATTTT
CDR3 protein: CASSTGTSGGPDTQYF
clone size: few
D gene: TRBD2
J gene: TRBJ2-3
V gene: TRBV5-1

CDR3 DNA: TGTGCCAGCAGGGAGACTAGCGGGGCAGATACGCAGTATTTT
CDR3 protein: CASRETSGADTQYF
clone size: .
D gene: TRBD2
J gene: TRBJ2-3
V gene: TRBV2

CDR3 DNA: TGTGCCAGCAGCTCGGGACTAGGCACCGGGGAGCTGTTTTTT
CDR3 protein: CASSSGLGTGELFF
clone size: few
D gene: TRBD2
J gene: TRBJ2-2
V gene: TRBV5-5

CDR3 DNA: TGTGCCACCCGGGACTACATCGGCGAGACCCAGTACTTC
CDR3 protein: CATRDYIGETQYF
clone size: .
D gene: TRBD2
J gene: TRBJ2-5
V gene: TRBV6-2/TRBV6-3

CDR3 DNA: TGCGCCAGCAGCCATACGTCGGGCAATCAGCCCCAGCATTTT
CDR3 protein: CASSHTSGNQPQHF
clone size: few
D gene: .
J gene: TRBJ1-5
V gene: TRBV4-1

CDR3 DNA: TGTGCCAGCAGGGGGGGTAGCGGACTGGGGCAAGAGACCCAGTACTTC
CDR3 protein: CASRGGSGLGQETQYF
clone size: .
D gene: .
J gene: TRBJ2-5
V gene: TRBV6-1

CDR3 DNA: TGTGCCAGCAGCTGGGACAGGGGGGATACGCAGTATTTT
CDR3 protein: CASSWDRGDTQYF
clone size: few
D gene: TRBD1
J gene: TRBJ2-3
V gene: TRBV7-2

CDR3 DNA: TGTGCCAGCAGCCAGACTAGCCCGTACGAGCAGTACTTC
CDR3 protein: CASSQTSPYEQYF
clone size: .
D gene: TRBD2
J gene: TRBJ2-7
V gene: TRBV7-2

CDR3 DNA: TGTGCCTGCAGTCACACCCCCGGGACTACCGGAGCCTACAATGAGCAGTTCTTC
CDR3 protein: CACSHTPGTTGAYNEQFF
clone size: .
D gene: TRBD2
J gene: TRBJ2-1
V gene: TRBV12-3/TRBV12-4

CDR3 DNA: TGTGCCAGCAGTCCCCGTCTCGGACAGGGAAGAGTCGCCGGGGAGCTGTTTTTT
CDR3 protein: CASSPRLGQGRVAGELFF
clone size: few
D gene: TRBD1
J gene: TRBJ2-2
V gene: TRBV12-3/TRBV12-4

CDR3 DNA: TGTGCCAGTGAGGGCAGAACGAAAAATCAGCCCCAGCATTTT
CDR3 protein: CASEGRTKNQPQHF
clone size: few
D gene: .
J gene: TRBJ1-5
V gene: TRBV28

CDR3 DNA: TGTGCCTGGAGTGTGGAGAGGGGCTACACCTTC
CDR3 protein: CAWSVERGYTF
clone size: .
D gene: .
J gene: TRBJ1-2
V gene: TRBV30

CDR3 DNA: TGTGCCAGCAAAAAGGGGGCCAACACCGGGGAGCTGTTTTTT
CDR3 protein: CASKKGANTGELFF
clone size: few
D gene: TRBD1
J gene: TRBJ2-2
V gene: TRBV12-3/TRBV12-4

CDR3 DNA: TGCGCCAGCAGCCCCCTAGGACTTACCATTAGCTCCTACAATGAGCAGTTCTTC
CDR3 protein: CASSPLGLTISSYNEQFF
clone size: many
D gene: .
J gene: TRBJ2-1
V gene: TRBV4-1

CDR3 DNA: TGTGCCAGCAGCTTAGCGTGGGGCAGGGAACTATCTGGGGCCAACGTCCTGACTTTC
CDR3 protein: CASSLAWGRELSGANVLTF
clone size: few
D gene: .
J gene: TRBJ2-6
V gene: TRBV7-2

CDR3 DNA: TGTGCCAGCAGCCGACGTGTAGCGGGAGAAGGCGAGCAGTACTTC
CDR3 protein: CASSRRVAGEGEQYF
clone size: .
D gene: TRBD2
J gene: TRBJ2-7
V gene: TRBV6-1